Sequencing of this TCR beta chain was carried out in a study of beta chain features in type 1 diabetes. General observations from the study: Shorter TCRB CDR3s, moderately but significantly so, were found in Type 1 diabetes patients in all four CD4+ subsets. Insertions were fewer and deletions more numerous at VDJ junctions in type 1 diabetes patients.

This clone was counted a few times. Its antigen remains unidentified. V shed 1 base and J shed 2 bases, with 10 bases lying between them. Germline V gives CDR1 SNHLY, CDR2 FYNNEI. This CDR3 is built from 15 residues. Expressed TCRB transcripts were sequenced, since all the RNA that had been isolated was reverse transcribed. Assay used: immunoSEQ multiplex PCR; TCRdb lists only in-frame clones, some missing. Among hundreds of thousands of clones listed, around 15% were seen once. The receptor was isolated from a man younger than 30 with type 1 diabetes. Sequenced input: naive CD4+ T cells from blood. The chain joins TRBV2 to TRBJ2-3, with D hard to call. Written as DNA, the CDR3 is TGTGCCAGCAGTGAAGTATTGATCCCCACAGATACGCAGTATTTT. It yields the protein CASSEVLIPTDTQYF.